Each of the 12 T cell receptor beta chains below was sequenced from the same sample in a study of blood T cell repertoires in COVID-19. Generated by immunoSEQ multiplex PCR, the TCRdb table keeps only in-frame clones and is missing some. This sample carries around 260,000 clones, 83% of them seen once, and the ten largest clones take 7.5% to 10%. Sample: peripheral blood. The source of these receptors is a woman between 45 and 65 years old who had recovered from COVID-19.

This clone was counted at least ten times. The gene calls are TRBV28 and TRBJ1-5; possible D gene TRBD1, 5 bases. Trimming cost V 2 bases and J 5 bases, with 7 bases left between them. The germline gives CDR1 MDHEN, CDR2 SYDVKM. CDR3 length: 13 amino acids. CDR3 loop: CASSLDSYQPQHF. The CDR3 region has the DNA TGTGCCAGCAGTTTAGACAGCTATCAGCCCCAGCATTTT. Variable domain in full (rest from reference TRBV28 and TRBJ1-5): DVKVTQSSRYLVKRTGEKVFLECVQDMDHENMFWYRQDPGLGLRLIYFSYDVKMKEKGDIPEGYSVSREKKERFSLILESASTNQTSMYLCASSLDSYQPQHFGDGTRLSIL.

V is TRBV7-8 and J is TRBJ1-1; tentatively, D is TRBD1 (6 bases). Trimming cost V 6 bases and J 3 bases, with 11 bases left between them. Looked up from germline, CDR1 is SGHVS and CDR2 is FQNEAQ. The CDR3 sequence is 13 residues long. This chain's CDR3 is CASRDRSDTEAFF. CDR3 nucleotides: TGTGCCAGCAGGGACAGATCAGACACTGAAGCTTTCTTT.

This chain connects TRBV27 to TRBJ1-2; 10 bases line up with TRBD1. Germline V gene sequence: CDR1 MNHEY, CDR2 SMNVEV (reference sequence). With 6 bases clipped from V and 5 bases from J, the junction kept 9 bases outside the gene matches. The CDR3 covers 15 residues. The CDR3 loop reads CASRRRDRGEYGYTF. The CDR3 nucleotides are TGTGCCAGCAGGCGGCGGGACAGGGGCGAATATGGCTACACCTTC.

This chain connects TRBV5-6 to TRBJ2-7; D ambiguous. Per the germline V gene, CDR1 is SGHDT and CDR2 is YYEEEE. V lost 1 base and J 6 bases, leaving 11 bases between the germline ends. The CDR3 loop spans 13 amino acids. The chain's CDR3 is CASSLPPETEQYF. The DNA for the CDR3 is TGTGCCAGCAGCTTGCCTCCGGAGACCGAGCAGTACTTC.

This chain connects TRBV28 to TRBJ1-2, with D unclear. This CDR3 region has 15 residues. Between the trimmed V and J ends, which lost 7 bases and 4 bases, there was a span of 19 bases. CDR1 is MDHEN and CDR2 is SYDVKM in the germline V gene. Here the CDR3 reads CASTFPGLGGYGYTF. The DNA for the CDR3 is TGTGCCAGCACCTTCCCCGGGTTGGGAGGCTATGGCTACACCTTC.

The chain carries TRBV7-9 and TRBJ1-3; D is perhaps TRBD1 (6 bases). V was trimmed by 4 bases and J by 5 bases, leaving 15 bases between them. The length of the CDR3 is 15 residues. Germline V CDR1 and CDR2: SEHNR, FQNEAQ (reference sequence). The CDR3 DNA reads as TGTGCCAGCAGCTCAAACAGGGAAGGAAGAAACACCATATATTTT. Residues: CASSSNREGRNTIYF.

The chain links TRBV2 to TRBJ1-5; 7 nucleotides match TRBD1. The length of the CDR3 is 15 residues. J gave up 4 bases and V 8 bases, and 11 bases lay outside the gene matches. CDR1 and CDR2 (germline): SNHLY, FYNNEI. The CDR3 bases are TGTGCCAGCGGTTTTGGGACAGTTCGGAATCAGCCCCAGCATTTT. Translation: CASGFGTVRNQPQHF.

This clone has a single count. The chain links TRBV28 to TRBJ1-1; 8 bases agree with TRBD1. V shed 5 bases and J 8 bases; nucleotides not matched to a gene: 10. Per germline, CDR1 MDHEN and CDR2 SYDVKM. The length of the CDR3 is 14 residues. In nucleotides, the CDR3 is TGTGCCAGCAGTGTAGGACAGGGTCTTGGAGAAGCTTTCTTT. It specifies CASSVGQGLGEAFF.

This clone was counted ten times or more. CDR3 in DNA: TGTGCCAGCAGCCAAGACCTACCAGCCGGGACAGTAAACTACGAGCAGTACTTC. Translated: CASSQDLPAGTVNYEQYF. This chain connects TRBV4-2 to TRBJ2-7, with TRBD1 matching over 7 bases. This CDR3 comprises 18 residues. The J segment lost 3 bases and the V segment lost 0 bases, leaving 14 bases of the junction unmatched. CDR1 and CDR2 from the germline V gene are LGHNA and YNFKEQ.

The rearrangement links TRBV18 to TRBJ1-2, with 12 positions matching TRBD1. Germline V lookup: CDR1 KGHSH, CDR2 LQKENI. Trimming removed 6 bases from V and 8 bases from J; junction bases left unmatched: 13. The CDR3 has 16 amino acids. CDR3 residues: CASSPGTGGAVGGYTF. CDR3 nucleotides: TGTGCCAGCTCCCCCGGGACAGGGGGCGCGGTAGGCGGCTACACCTTC.

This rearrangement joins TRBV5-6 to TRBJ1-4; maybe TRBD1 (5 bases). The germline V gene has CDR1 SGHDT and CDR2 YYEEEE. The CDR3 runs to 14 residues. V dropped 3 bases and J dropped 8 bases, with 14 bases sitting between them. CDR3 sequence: CASSSTGKGEKLFF. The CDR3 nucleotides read TGTGCCAGCAGCTCCACAGGAAAAGGCGAAAAACTGTTTTTT.

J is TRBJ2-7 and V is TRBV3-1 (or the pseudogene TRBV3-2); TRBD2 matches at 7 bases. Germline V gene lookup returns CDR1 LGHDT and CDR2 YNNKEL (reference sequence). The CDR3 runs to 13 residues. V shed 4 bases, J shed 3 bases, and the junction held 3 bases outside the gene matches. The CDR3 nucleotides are TGTGCCAGCAGCCGACTAGCAGGCTACGAGCAGTACTTC. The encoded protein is CASSRLAGYEQYF.